The clone carrying this T cell receptor beta chain turned up a few times. The antigen is not known. The repertoire was sequenced with immunoSEQ multiplex PCR; TCRdb's copy has only in-frame clones and lacks some. Seen here are tens of thousands of clones, around three quarters observed once, and the top ten hold approximately 23%. After autologous stem cell transplantation all patients relapsed, and prior brentuximab vedotin exposure differed between cohorts. The CDR3 covers 11 residues. The V end was cut by 8 bases, the J end by 3 bases, with 8 bases between. Germline V gives CDR1 ENHRY, CDR2 SYGVKD. These data come from a study of PD-1 blockade in classical Hodgkin lymphoma. Regarding the study as a whole: Complete responders possessed baseline diversity comparable to newly diagnosed patients. Researchers reported that CD4+ TCR diversity, though not CD8+, rose significantly by C4D1. Patients excluded were those beginning nivolumab under 1 year after ASCT.

The clonotype originates from a human donor with classical Hodgkin lymphoma. This material consisted of peripheral blood mononuclear cells (PBMCs), taken before the second cycle of nivolumab. The chain has TRBV10-3 and TRBJ2-7, with D perhaps TRBD1 (6 bases). DNA for the CDR3: TGTGCCATCCGGGACAACTACGAGCAGTACTTC. This codes for CAIRDNYEQYF.